The entry that follows covers one T cell receptor beta chain sequence. Its antigen is as yet unknown. This sample was taken from a study of graft-versus-host responses after intestinal transplantation. Overall study: Tacrolimus plus steroids were given to all recipients for about 3 years, preceded by anti-thymocyte globulin induction.

Sequenced by immunoSEQ multiplex PCR; TCRdb stores in-frame clones only, minus some. The data hold 90,000 to 150,000 clones, with roughly 93% observed a single time. Study conclusions and caveats: Early after transplant, HvG declines were associated with peak levels of circulating GvH clones. Recipient bone marrow held GvH clones, some seen earlier in ileum or blood.

CDR3 length: 15 residues. The trim removed 4 bases at V and 2 bases at J, leaving 9 bases unmatched. Germline lookup yields CDR1 SGHRS and CDR2 YFSETQ. This receptor was obtained from a human donor who received an intestinal transplant. The chain links TRBV5-1 to TRBJ2-7, with TRBD1 identical over 7 bases. The starting material was unstimulated CD4+ T cells sorted from spleen or lymph node cells, obtained before intestinal transplant. This CDR3 reads CASSVERGLTYEQYF. CDR3 nucleotide sequence: TGCGCCAGCAGCGTCGAAAGGGGGCTTACCTACGAGCAGTACTTC. Complete variable domain (other parts from reference TRBV5-1 and TRBJ2-7): KAGVTQTPRYLIKTRGQQVTLSCSPISGHRSVSWYQQTPGQGLQFLFEYFSETQRNKGNFPGRFSGRQFSNSRSEMNVSTLELGDSALYLCASSVERGLTYEQYFGPGTRLTVT.